The source of this TCR beta chain is a study of blood T cell repertoires in COVID-19. V was clipped by 5 bases and J by 1 base; unmatched bases: 13. Germline V gives CDR1 SEHNR, CDR2 FQNEAQ (reference sequence). The CDR3 spans 19 residues. As processed by the authors: Amplification from reference gene primers served as the basis for estimated nucleated cell counts. This table comes from immunoSEQ multiplex PCR, and its TCRdb copy is limited to in-frame clones, with some not included. V and J calls and clone size are copied from that table; D and trimming were computed from the DNA. The data show about 310,000 clones, 70% to 90% seen once. In terms of age and location, participants ranged from roughly 18 to 90 years and lived in about two dozen US areas. Cohorts were based on clinical histories the participants reported.

The rearrangement links TRBV7-9 to TRBJ2-5, with 13 bases fitting TRBD2. The sequence derives from a young man who had recovered from COVID-19. Sequencing was performed on PBMCs or T cells enriched from blood (not recorded which). CDR3 in amino acids: CASSPTSGGHPGTQETQYF. In nucleotides, the CDR3 is TGTGCCAGCAGCCCGACTAGCGGGGGGCATCCTGGGACCCAAGAGACCCAGTACTTC.